The T cell receptor beta chain under discussion was sequenced for a study of T cells in Graves' hyperthyroidism and ophthalmopathy. The CDR3 totals 18 residues. Trimming left V 3 bases short and J 5 bases short, with 25 bases between. Germline V CDR1 and CDR2: LGHDT, YNNKEL (reference sequence). TCR beta CDR3 regions were amplified from RNA transcripts. TCR CDR3 underwent first-round RT-PCR with the HTBI primer set. TCRdb passed the multiplex PCR reads through MiXCR, listing each CDR3 protein once. Altogether roughly 510,000 distinct CDR3 sequences are present, about 45% being singletons, with the ten largest covering around 44%.

The specimen was peripheral blood or thyroid tissue (not recorded which). This chain links TRBV3-1 with TRBJ2-5, with D possibly TRBD1 on 7 matching bases. This receptor was identified in an adult woman with Graves' disease, either hyperthyroidism or ophthalmopathy (not recorded which). The CDR3 loop reads CASSQRRGRLRPGETQYF. Written as DNA, the CDR3 is TGTGCCAGCAGCCAGAGGAGGGGGCGCCTACGGCCGGGGGAGACCCAGTACTTC.